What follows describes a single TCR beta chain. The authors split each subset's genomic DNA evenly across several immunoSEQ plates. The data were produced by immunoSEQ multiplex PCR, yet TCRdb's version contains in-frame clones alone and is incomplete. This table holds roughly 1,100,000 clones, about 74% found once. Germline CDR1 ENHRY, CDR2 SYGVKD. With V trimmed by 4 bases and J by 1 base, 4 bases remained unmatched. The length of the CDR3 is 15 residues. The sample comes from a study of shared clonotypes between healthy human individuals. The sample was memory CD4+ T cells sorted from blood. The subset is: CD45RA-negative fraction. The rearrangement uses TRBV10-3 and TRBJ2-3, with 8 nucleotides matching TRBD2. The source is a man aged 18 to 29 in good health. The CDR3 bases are TGTGCCATCAGTGGCTCTAGCGGGCGCACAGATACGCAGTATTTT. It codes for CAISGSSGRTDTQYF.